Included here is one T cell receptor (beta chain) sequence, with context. This sample was included in a study of blood T cell repertoires in COVID-19. Background on the study: Collection of acute and convalescent COVID-19 samples took place in the United States, Italy and Spain. T cells, B-cell-depleted T cells, or PBMCs supplied cDNA or gDNA.

Germline-derived CDR1 and CDR2 are SNHLY and FYNNEI. The CDR3 extends over 15 amino acids. The trim removed 4 bases at V and 4 bases at J, leaving 2 bases unmatched. Measured with immunoSEQ multiplex PCR; TCRdb has only the in-frame clones, and not every one. The data contain 75,000 to 95,000 clones, more than 70% of them singletons. Material: peripheral blood. The V call is TRBV2, the J call TRBJ2-1; 12 nucleotides match TRBD2. The TCR was taken from a woman older than 75 with acute or convalescent COVID-19. The CDR3 nucleotides read TGTGCCAGCAGTGCGACTAGCGGGAGTTACAATGAGCAGTTCTTC. This gives the protein CASSATSGSYNEQFF. Full variable domain (missing parts from reference TRBV2 and TRBJ2-1): EPEVTQTPSHQVTQMGQEVILRCVPISNHLYFYWYRQILGQKVEFLVSFYNNEISEKSEIFDDQFSVERPDGSNFTLKIRSTKLEDSAMYFCASSATSGSYNEQFFGPGTRLTVL.